The TCR beta chain described here comes from a study of control samples from healthy donors and cancer patients. Sequencing used immunoSEQ multiplex PCR; TCRdb keeps in-frame clones, though not all of them. The table includes about 77,000 clones, 85% to 95% detected once. V lost 2 bases and J lost 0, with 17 bases in between. The CDR3 consists of 18 residues. Germline values: CDR1 LNHDA, CDR2 SQIVND (reference sequence). Material for sequencing was blood. The gene calls are TRBV19 and TRBJ1-5; D gene uncertain. This TCR was recovered from an older woman in good health. CDR3 bases: TGTGCCAGTAGTATAAGTTTGAGAGGGCCTGGTAGCAATCAGCCCCAGCATTTT. Encoded protein: CASSISLRGPGSNQPQHF.